The sequence of this TCR beta chain was determined in a study of blood T cell repertoires in COVID-19. Method: immunoSEQ multiplex PCR; TCRdb's copy keeps in-frame clones and lacks some. The profile shows around 130,000 clones, around 82% of them singletons. A few counts support this clone. CDR1 is SNHLY, CDR2 FYNNEI, per germline. V was pared by 4 bases and J by 7 bases, with 8 bases between. This CDR3 spans 13 amino acids. The TCR sequence derives from a woman in her twenties or thirties who had recovered from COVID-19. This sequence joins TRBV2 and TRBJ1-6, with a weak D call TRBD1 (5 bases). The sample consisted of peripheral blood. The CDR3 reads CASSGQPNSPLHF. The DNA of the CDR3 is TGTGCCAGCAGTGGACAGCCCAATTCACCCCTCCACTTT. Supplemented by reference TRBV2 and TRBJ1-6, the full variable domain reads EPEVTQTPSHQVTQMGQEVILRCVPISNHLYFYWYRQILGQKVEFLVSFYNNEISEKSEIFDDQFSVERPDGSNFTLKIRSTKLEDSAMYFCASSGQPNSPLHFGNGTRLTVT.